Sequencing of this T cell receptor (beta chain) was carried out in a study of cytomegalovirus exposure and HLA in healthy donors. The CDR3 is 15 amino acids. Between the trimmed V and J ends, which lost 4 bases and 0 bases, there was a span of 12 bases. The V gene's germline CDR1 is LGHNA and CDR2 YNFKEQ. 13 Jbeta primers and 60 Vbeta primers were used for the PCR. Repertoires were generated with immunoSEQ multiplex PCR, while TCRdb's copy carries only in-frame clones and drops some. Of about 120,000 clones in the sample, roughly 70% were seen once. This clone was counted a single time. Sequencing used PBMCs. The clonotype was recovered from a woman aged 35 to 49 in good health and CMV-seropositive. The chain employs TRBV4-2 and TRBJ1-2; possibly TRBD1 for D (5 bases). CDR3 nucleotide sequence: TGTGCCAGCAGCCTTGGGGGGACCTCTAACTATGGCTACACCTTC. Encoded protein: CASSLGGTSNYGYTF.